These T cell receptor beta chains were read from a single sample in a study of T cells in Graves' hyperthyroidism and ophthalmopathy. From the multiplex PCR reads, TCRdb called clonotypes with MiXCR, one entry per CDR3 protein. This sample carries 500,000 to 700,000 distinct CDR3 sequences, 16% of them seen once, and the ten largest clones take 15% to 20%. Sequences were obtained from blood. The receptors stem from a woman aged 18-29 years with Graves' hyperthyroidism. CDR3s include the opening cysteine and the closing phenylalanine or tryptophan. D genes are given only for firm matches. Size tells how often a clone was seen (once, few, many) or the class of an expanded clone, and some rows leave it out.

TRBV29-1	few	TRBJ2-7	TRBD1	CSVRQGHEQYF	TGCAGCGTCCGACAGGGTCACGAGCAGTACTTC
TRBV11-2	many	TRBJ1-2	NA	CASSLAPSSNYGYTF	TGTGCCAGCAGCTTAGCCCCCAGTTCTAACTATGGCTACACCTTC
TRBV3-1	NA	TRBJ2-7	TRBD2	CVSSQRRERGLLEQYF	TGTGTCAGCAGCCAACGTAGGGAGCGGGGCCTACTCGAGCAGTACTTC
TRBV27	many	TRBJ1-1	TRBD1	CASRRRGQLNTEAFF	TGTGCCAGCAGAAGAAGGGGACAGTTGAACACTGAAGCTTTCTTT
TRBV11-2	many	TRBJ1-1	NA	CASSLNAMNTEAFF	TGTGCCAGCAGCTTAAACGCGATGAACACTGAAGCTTTCTTT
TRBV5-5	NA	TRBJ2-2	TRBD2	CASRPSGRIAGELFF	TGTGCCAGCAGACCGAGCGGGAGGATCGCCGGGGAGCTGTTTTTT
TRBV7-2	many	TRBJ2-1	TRBD2	CASSFGTSGHNEQFF	TGTGCCAGCAGCTTCGGGACTAGCGGACACAATGAGCAGTTCTTC
TRBV29-1	many	TRBJ1-1	NA	CSVAPGGNTEAFF	TGCAGCGTTGCGCCAGGAGGGAACACTGAAGCTTTCTTT
TRBV7-9	NA	TRBJ2-2	NA	CASSHPRFRPGELFF	TGTGCCAGCAGCCATCCTCGATTCCGGCCTGGGGAGCTGTTTTTT
TRBV7-9	few	TRBJ2-2	NA	CASSPPLDTGELFF	TGTGCCAGCAGCCCCCCCCTTGACACCGGGGAGCTGTTTTTT
TRBV12-3/TRBV12-4	many	TRBJ2-7	NA	CASSSPTSSYEQYF	TGTGCCAGCAGTTCCCCGACTAGCTCCTACGAGCAGTACTTC
TRBV9	NA	TRBJ1-5	NA	CASSVGPDWGQPQHF	TGTGCCAGCAGCGTAGGGCCGGACTGGGGTCAGCCCCAGCATTTT
TRBV27	NA	TRBJ1-1	NA	CASSGGWGGGTEAFF	TGTGCCAGCAGTGGGGGATGGGGAGGGGGGACTGAAGCTTTCTTT
TRBV4-1	NA	TRBJ2-5	NA	CASSQDAYPQETQYF	TGCGCCAGCAGCCAAGATGCATACCCTCAAGAGACCCAGTACTTC
TRBV28	many	TRBJ2-7	NA	CASSWAYEQYF	TGTGCCAGCAGTTGGGCCTACGAGCAGTACTTC
TRBV13	many	TRBJ2-7	NA	CASSRGQLYEQYF	TGTGCCAGCAGCCGAGGACAGCTCTACGAGCAGTACTTC
TRBV11-2	few	TRBJ2-1	TRBD2	CASSLWEKWTSGYNEQFF	TGTGCCAGCAGCTTATGGGAGAAATGGACTAGCGGGTACAATGAGCAGTTCTTC
TRBV11-2	few	TRBJ2-5	NA	CASSPSRVLTETQYF	TGTGCCAGCAGCCCCTCACGGGTTTTGACAGAGACCCAGTACTTC
TRBV5-1	few	TRBJ2-3	TRBD2	CASKIGTSGSADTQYF	TGCGCCAGCAAAATCGGGACTAGCGGGAGTGCAGATACGCAGTATTTT
TRBV6-5	NA	TRBJ2-1	NA	CASSYPPESQFF	TGTGCCAGCAGTTACCCTCCCGAGAGCCAGTTCTTC
TRBV19	few	TRBJ2-5	NA	CASSPSGHQIQETQYF	TGTGCCAGTAGTCCATCCGGACACCAAATACAAGAGACCCAGTACTTC
TRBV6-9	few	TRBJ1-3	NA	CASSYPFTTSGNTIYF	TGTGCCAGCAGTTATCCGTTCACCACCTCTGGAAACACCATATATTTT
TRBV20-1	few	TRBJ1-4	TRBD1	CSARDVGQGAGNEKLFF	TGCAGTGCTAGAGATGTGGGACAGGGGGCCGGAAATGAAAAACTGTTTTTT
TRBV11-2	NA	TRBJ2-7	TRBD2	CASSSPGTRNEQYF	TGTGCCAGCAGCTCCCCCGGGACTAGGAACGAGCAGTACTTC
TRBV28	many	TRBJ2-5	NA	CASRTDPRETQYF	TGTGCCAGCAGAACCGACCCGCGGGAGACCCAGTACTTC
TRBV27	NA	TRBJ2-4	NA	CASSFSQGKNIQYF	TGTGCCAGCAGTTTCTCCCAGGGAAAAAACATTCAGTACTTC
TRBV5-1	NA	TRBJ2-5	NA	CASSWGGEETQYF	TGCGCCAGCAGCTGGGGTGGAGAAGAGACCCAGTACTTC
TRBV25-1	few	TRBJ2-5	NA	CASSESSPGTRRETQYF	TGTGCCAGCAGTGAATCGTCCCCCGGGACACGGCGAGAGACCCAGTACTTC
TRBV9	NA	TRBJ2-2	NA	CASSVDGGYTGELFF	TGTGCCAGCAGCGTAGATGGAGGCTACACCGGGGAGCTGTTTTTT
TRBV5-1	NA	TRBJ2-2	TRBD2	CASSLTLAGVTGELFF	TGCGCCAGCAGCTTGACACTAGCGGGAGTCACCGGGGAGCTGTTTTTT
TRBV7-8	many	TRBJ1-5	TRBD1	CASSSYRGQPQHF	TGTGCCAGCAGCTCTTACAGGGGTCAGCCCCAGCATTTT
TRBV3-1	NA	TRBJ2-2	NA	CASSPISKASDNTGELFF	TGTGCCAGCAGCCCCATATCGAAGGCTAGCGATAACACCGGGGAGCTGTTTTTT
TRBV12-3/TRBV12-4	many	TRBJ1-1	NA	CASSRYGLNTEAFF	TGTGCCAGCAGCCGCTATGGGCTGAACACTGAAGCTTTCTTT
TRBV3-1	NA	TRBJ1-2	NA	CASTLLVGSSYGYTF	TGTGCCAGCACCCTTCTGGTGGGATCTAGCTATGGCTACACCTTC
TRBV19	NA	TRBJ2-7	NA	CASSIAGQAYEQYF	TGTGCCAGTAGTATAGCGGGGCAGGCCTACGAGCAGTACTTC
TRBV18	NA	TRBJ2-1	TRBD2	CASSPELAASYNEQFF	TGTGCCAGCTCACCGGAGCTAGCGGCCTCCTACAATGAGCAGTTCTTC
TRBV7-2	many	TRBJ2-3	NA	CASSARAGSTDTQYF	TGTGCCAGCAGCGCCCGTGCGGGAAGCACAGATACGCAGTATTTT
TRBV10-3	few	TRBJ1-1	TRBD1	CAITRTGGTEAFF	TGTGCCATCACTAGAACAGGGGGCACTGAAGCTTTCTTT
TRBV20-1	many	TRBJ2-1	NA	CSAKDKPNEQFF	TGCAGTGCCAAGGACAAGCCCAATGAGCAGTTCTTC
TRBV7-2	many	TRBJ1-2	NA	CASSPGWGAVGGYTF	TGTGCCAGCAGCCCCGGGTGGGGGGCGGTGGGAGGCTACACCTTC
TRBV3-1	few	TRBJ2-1	NA	CASSQAPSELNEQFF	TGTGCCAGCAGCCAAGCCCCCTCGGAACTCAATGAGCAGTTCTTC
TRBV29-1	NA	TRBJ2-5	NA	CSLRDTLWETQYF	TGCAGCCTACGGGACACCCTTTGGGAGACCCAGTACTTC
TRBV10-1	many	TRBJ1-4	TRBD1	CASSESKRDRDGEKLFF	TGCGCCAGCAGTGAGTCGAAGAGGGACAGGGACGGTGAAAAACTGTTTTTT
TRBV18	many	TRBJ2-3	NA	CASSTGTSDTQYF	TGTGCCAGCTCAACCGGGACTTCAGATACGCAGTATTTT
TRBV15	few	TRBJ1-1	NA	CATSRDIVQSNTEAFF	TGTGCCACCAGCAGAGATATCGTGCAGTCGAACACTGAAGCTTTCTTT
TRBV20-1	many	TRBJ1-1	TRBD1	CSARGTGMNTEAFF	TGCAGTGCTAGAGGGACAGGGATGAACACTGAAGCTTTCTTT
TRBV5-1	NA	TRBJ2-2	NA	CASSGRGTSNTGELFF	TGCGCCAGCAGCGGCAGGGGGACTAGTAACACCGGGGAGCTGTTTTTT
TRBV7-6	few	TRBJ2-5	NA	CASSLQGFQETQYF	TGTGCCAGCAGCTTGCAGGGTTTTCAAGAGACCCAGTACTTC
TRBV12-3/TRBV12-4	many	TRBJ2-3	TRBD1	CASSFEQGWNTQYF	TGTGCCAGCAGTTTCGAACAGGGGTGGAATACGCAGTATTTT
TRBV10-3	NA	TRBJ2-5	NA	CAISNLPVSGSWETQYF	TGTGCCATCAGTAACCTCCCCGTCAGTGGGAGTTGGGAGACCCAGTACTTC